This T cell receptor beta chain was sequenced for a study of radiotherapy plus CTLA-4 blockade in lung cancer. Study-level information: Disease control was seen in approximately 30% of patients, objective responses in around 20%. Overall study findings and caveats: Clones of tumor-derived TCRs expanded in blood after radiotherapy plus ipilimumab. The authors reported that early blood T cell clone dynamics, with interferon-beta, best predicted response.

This CDR3 is built from 14 residues. CDR1 WNHNN and CDR2 SYGVQD come from the germline V gene (reference sequence). V was pared by 4 bases and J by 3 bases, with 9 bases between. The assay was immunoSEQ multiplex PCR, and TCRdb's table has in-frame clones only and misses some. The sample includes about 45,000 clones, approximately 76% seen only once; the top ten take around 8.3%. In the case of this clone: The antigen is unknown.

Focal radiation and CTLA-4 blockade (ipilimumab) were tested in chemo-refractory metastatic non-small-cell lung cancer patients. V gene TRBV10-1 combines with J gene TRBJ2-2; tentatively, D is TRBD1 (6 bases). The sample in question was peripheral blood, obtained from a patient treated with radiotherapy plus ipilimumab. This sequence originates from a human donor with non-small cell lung cancer who had stable disease on radiotherapy plus ipilimumab. CDR3 region: CASSAGADTGELFF. The CDR3 coding sequence is TGCGCCAGCAGTGCAGGGGCGGACACCGGGGAGCTGTTTTTT.